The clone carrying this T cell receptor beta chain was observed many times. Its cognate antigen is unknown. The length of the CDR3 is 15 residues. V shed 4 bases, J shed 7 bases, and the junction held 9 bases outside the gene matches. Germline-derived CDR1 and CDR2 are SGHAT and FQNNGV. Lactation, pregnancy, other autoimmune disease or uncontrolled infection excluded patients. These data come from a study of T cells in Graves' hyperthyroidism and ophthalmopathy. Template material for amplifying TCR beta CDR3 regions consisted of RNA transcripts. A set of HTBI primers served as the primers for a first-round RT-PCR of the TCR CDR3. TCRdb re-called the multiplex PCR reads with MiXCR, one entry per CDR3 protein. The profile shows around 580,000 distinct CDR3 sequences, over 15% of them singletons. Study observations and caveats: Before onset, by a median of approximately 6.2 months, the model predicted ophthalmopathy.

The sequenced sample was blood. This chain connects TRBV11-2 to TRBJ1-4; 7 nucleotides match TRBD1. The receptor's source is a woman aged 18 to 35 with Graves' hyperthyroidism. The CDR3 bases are TGTGCCAGCAGCTCAACCGGGACAGTTGGTGAAAAACTGTTTTTT. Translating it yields CASSSTGTVGEKLFF. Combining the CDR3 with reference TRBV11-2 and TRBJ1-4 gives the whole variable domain EAGVAQSPRYKIIEKRQSVAFWCNPISGHATLYWYQQILGQGPKLLIQFQNNGVVDDSQLPKDRFSAERLKGVDSTLKIQPAKLEDSAVYLCASSSTGTVGEKLFFGSGTQLSVL.